This T cell receptor beta chain emerged from a study of T-cell memory formation after mild COVID-19 (dated by TCRdb to the early 2020s). In the study overall: TCR sequence clusters from the two donors were found to be largely donor specific. The cohort comprised two young, previously healthy adult volunteers, one female and one male. Longitudinal TCRalpha and TCRbeta repertoire sequencing tracked T-cell clones expanding and contracting after mild COVID-19 in a couple of donors. The investigation overall reported the following: The detection of some responding clones in pre-infection memory suggests that pre-existing cross-reactive memory T cells joined the SARS-CoV-2 response. Contracting CD4+ clones turned up mainly in the CM and EM memory subsets, whereas EMRA was where CD8+ clones were enriched. Clones contracting from day 15 to 85 had balanced CD4/CD8 phenotypes, while a second wave expanding from day 15 to 37 was biased towards CD4+. Only two mild cases were covered by the study, and larger cohorts that include severe cases with pre-infection samples were considered necessary. SARS-CoV-2 specificity of the second-wave clones peaking on day 37 was not confirmed.

As for this clonotype: Its antigen is unknown. The record has no base qualities; no much larger clone is one base away.

Ficoll-Paque density gradient centrifugation was used to isolate PBMCs. Taken from cysteine to phenylalanine, the CDR3 has 19 residues. Only the CDR3 part of the read is kept: 57 bases, read in frame from the first base. CDR1 and CDR2 are read off the germline V gene (reference sequence) as LGHDT and YNNKEL. The junction shows trimming of 4 bases on V and 0 bases on J, and the gene matches do not reach 12 bases of it. The sequencer listed for this sample is Illumina NovaSeq 6000. Using 5'RACE with constant-segment primers, TCRalpha and TCRbeta cDNA libraries were constructed, with sample barcodes and unique molecular identifiers added in the process. Trizol reagent was used to extract RNA from every sample. The libraries were amplified in two PCR steps, and the second step added a second sample barcode and Illumina TruSeq adapters. Sequencing of libraries was performed on an Illumina NovaSeq with 2 x 150 bp paired-end reads. Under the source paper's analysis protocol: Demultiplexing of reads and collapsing into UMI-guided consensus sequences were performed with migec v1.2.7. Using mixcr v2.1.11, UMI consensuses were aligned to TRA and TRB V and J templates and then assembled into clonotypes. Clonotypes were classified as expanded or contracted when called significant by both edgeR and NoisET, with noise models trained on biological replicates. For edgeR calls, the thresholds were a false discovery rate-adjusted p below 0.01 and a log2 fold-change of 1. As an exploratory analysis of dynamics, max-normalized trajectories of the 1000 most abundant clonotypes were examined with PCA combined with hierarchical clustering. Separately sequenced CD4+ and CD8+ repertoires were used to assign a CD4 or CD8 phenotype to each responding clone. TCRdb reanalyzed the raw reads on its own, using fastp at Q25 for trimming and MiXCR for clone calling, and kept in-frame beta chains. All rows with the same CDR3 protein become a single entry with the most common DNA and genes. These V and J calls are TCRdb output, not the study's own analysis. The sample table shows 310,000 or so distinct CDR3 sequences, and more than 15% are seen once. The ten largest clones represent more than 20% of the sample.

The chain employs TRBV3-1 and TRBJ2-3; 11 junctional bases match TRBD2. The source of this sequence is a man younger than 35 who had mild COVID-19 (a few samples of this study predate the infection). The sample titles of this study are shuffled in the database, so cell type and time point are left out; the donor was told from shared clones. The sequenced sample was PBMCs or a T cell subset sorted from them (not recorded which). The nucleotide sequence is TGTGCCAGCAGCCTCCCGGGTTTAGCGGGGGGGCTCAGCACAGATACGCAGTATTTT. Its amino acids are CASSLPGLAGGLSTDTQYF.